What follows are 31 T cell receptor beta chains derived from one specimen sequenced in a study of graft-versus-host responses after intestinal transplantation. For these TCRs, the target antigens are not known. Method: immunoSEQ multiplex PCR; TCRdb's copy keeps in-frame clones and lacks some. The sample has 93,000 or so clones, 90% to 95% seen once. Here the sequenced sample was unstimulated CD8+ T cells sorted from spleen or lymph node cells, taken before intestinal transplant. Receptor source: a human donor who received an intestinal transplant.

V and J are TRBV27 and TRBJ2-3; D ambiguous. Germline V gives CDR1 MNHEY, CDR2 SMNVEV (reference sequence). The CDR3 is 16 amino acids. The V end lost 2 bases, the J end lost 6 bases, and 18 bases lay between the germline ends. The CDR3 DNA reads TGTGCCAGCAGTTTAACTTTCTTTCACGATTCGGATACGCAGTATTTT. Translation: CASSLTFFHDSDTQYF.

The genes are TRBV7-9 and TRBJ1-6, with D uncertain. Germline values: CDR1 SEHNR, CDR2 FQNEAQ (reference sequence). The length of the CDR3 is 16 residues. The V end was cut by 3 bases, the J end by 9 bases, with 18 bases between. The CDR3 loop reads CASSFGPSEWGSPLHF. In DNA form, the CDR3 reads TGTGCCAGCAGCTTCGGACCGTCGGAGTGGGGTTCACCCCTCCACTTT.

The chain couples TRBV6-1 to TRBJ1-1; TRBD1 matches 7 bases. In germline, CDR1 is MNHNS, CDR2 SASEGT. The junction had 4 bases not matched to a gene; V was cut back by 9 bases and J by 6 bases. The CDR3 spans 11 residues. The CDR3 region has the DNA TGTGCCAGTACGACAGGGTCTGAAGCTTTCTTT. Its translation: CASTTGSEAFF.

This clone was detected only once. V usage is TRBV6-1 and J usage is TRBJ2-5; TRBD2 matches 12 bases. The CDR3 runs 18 residues. V lost 2 bases to trimming and J lost 3 bases; unmatched junction nucleotides: 10. Germline V gene sequence: CDR1 MNHNS, CDR2 SASEGT. The CDR3 is CASSEWTSGALREETQYF. CDR3 sequence (DNA): TGTGCCAGCAGTGAATGGACTAGCGGGGCCCTCCGGGAAGAGACCCAGTACTTC.

The chain is built from TRBV6-5 and TRBJ2-7; the D is unclear. V lost 2 bases to trimming and J lost 0 bases, with 14 bases between them. Germline-derived CDR1 and CDR2 are MNHEY and SVGAGI. This CDR3 is built from 16 residues. The CDR3, as DNA: TGTGCCAGCAGTTACAGTCTCCACACCGGCTCCTACGAGCAGTACTTC. Translating gives CASSYSLHTGSYEQYF.

J is TRBJ1-2 and V is TRBV9; 9 positions match TRBD1. Germline CDR1 is SGDLS and CDR2 is YYNGEE. The V gene end was trimmed by 3 bases and the J gene end by 6 bases; junction bases not matched to a gene: 6. The CDR3 runs 14 residues. The CDR3 spells CASSGDRAWDGYTF. CDR3 DNA: TGTGCCAGCAGCGGGGACAGGGCCTGGGATGGCTACACCTTC.

The V gene is TRBV4-1, the J gene TRBJ1-6; D perhaps matches TRBD1 (5 bases). With 0 bases removed from V and 10 bases from J, the gap between germline ends came to 19 bases. The germline gives CDR1 MGHRA, CDR2 YSYEKL. The CDR3 has 17 amino acids. DNA for the CDR3: TGCGCCAGCAGCCAAGAAATTCCGGGGCAGGCCTACTCACCCCTCCACTTT. Protein sequence: CASSQEIPGQAYSPLHF.

CDR3 sequence: CASSSTWDRTYNEQFF. CDR3 sequence (DNA): TGTGCCAGCAGCTCCACTTGGGACAGGACTTACAATGAGCAGTTCTTC. The chain has TRBV7-9 and TRBJ2-1; TRBD1 matches 8 bases. V lost 4 bases and J lost 4; bases outside the gene matches: 9. This CDR3 contains 16 residues. Germline V lookup: CDR1 SEHNR, CDR2 FQNEAQ (reference sequence).

This chain uses TRBV6-5 with TRBJ1-5; D may be TRBD1 (5 bases). With 4 bases removed from V and 4 bases from J, the gap between germline ends came to 5 bases. CDR3 length: 12 amino acids. Per the germline V gene, CDR1 is MNHEY and CDR2 is SVGAGI. CDR3 nucleotide sequence: TGTGCCAGCAGTTCAGGGAATCAGCCCCAGCATTTT. Encoded protein: CASSSGNQPQHF.

The chain joins TRBV4-2 to TRBJ2-1, with 9 nucleotides matching TRBD1. The V gene end was trimmed by 0 bases and the J gene end by 9 bases; junction bases not matched to a gene: 6. The CDR3 contains 15 residues. CDR1 and CDR2 from the germline V gene are LGHNA and YNFKEQ. In DNA, the CDR3 is TGTGCCAGCAGCCAAGAGGGGGACAGGGAGCTTGAGCAGTTCTTC. It encodes CASSQEGDRELEQFF.

The V call is TRBV11-2, the J call TRBJ2-7; TRBD2 agrees at 7 bases. The CDR3 length is 16 residues. From germline, CDR1 is SGHAT and CDR2 FQNNGV. With 1 base clipped from V and 0 bases from J, the junction kept 6 bases outside the gene matches. The CDR3 region is CASSLVREGNSYEQYF. For the CDR3, the DNA is TGTGCCAGCAGCTTAGTTAGGGAGGGAAACTCCTACGAGCAGTACTTC.

There are a few counts of this clone. CDR3 bases: TGTGCCAGCAAGGCCCAACCAGCCGGGGCCAACGTCCTGACTTTC. Amino acids: CASKAQPAGANVLTF. The chain couples TRBV6-1 to TRBJ2-6; D gene unclear. The CDR3 runs 15 residues. Germline V gives CDR1 MNHNS, CDR2 SASEGT. The ends were cut back, 7 bases at V and 4 bases at J, with 14 bases in the middle.

The rearrangement links TRBV5-1 to TRBJ1-1, with D perhaps TRBD1 (5 bases). The V gene lost 0 bases and the J gene lost 5 bases, with 11 bases spanning the gap. In germline, CDR1 is SGHRS, CDR2 YFSETQ. The CDR3 loop spans 14 amino acids. The CDR3 reads CASSLAPGSTEAFF. DNA of the CDR3: TGCGCCAGCAGCTTGGCCCCAGGGAGTACTGAAGCTTTCTTT.

As DNA, the CDR3 is TGTGCCAGCAGTTACTTCTCAGATACGCAGTATTTT. It translates to CASSYFSDTQYF. The J gene is TRBJ2-3, the V gene TRBV6-6; D remains ambiguous. Per germline, CDR1 MNHNY and CDR2 SVGAGI (reference sequence). Trimming removed 1 base at V and 4 bases at J, with 3 bases between. CDR3 length equals 12 residues.

This clone came up once. This chain uses TRBV2 with TRBJ2-5; D gene ambiguous. The CDR3 is 14 residues long. Germline lookup yields CDR1 SNHLY and CDR2 FYNNEI. V lost 5 bases to trimming and J lost 5 bases, with 15 bases between them. CDR3 protein: CASSKTGGLETQYF. CDR3 coding DNA: TGTGCCAGCAGTAAAACCGGTGGGCTGGAGACCCAGTACTTC.

The chain joins TRBV9 to TRBJ2-1, with D perhaps matching TRBD2 (6 bases). The CDR3 contains 19 residues. Trimming shortened V by 3 bases and J by 0 bases, and 22 bases separated the two germline ends. Per germline, CDR1 SGDLS and CDR2 YYNGEE. The DNA of the CDR3 is TGTGCCAGCAGCGACCCTAGGGGCGGGGCCTCCCTCTCCTACAATGAGCAGTTCTTC. Translation: CASSDPRGGASLSYNEQFF.

This clone was seen a few times. V and J are TRBV11-2 and TRBJ1-4; D is uncertain. V was cut by 5 bases and J by 8 bases, with 9 bases left in between. The CDR3 sequence is 12 residues long. Germline V gives CDR1 SGHAT, CDR2 FQNNGV. This CDR3 is CASSLTGEKLFF. The CDR3 coding sequence is TGTGCCAGCAGCCTGACCGGGGAAAAACTGTTTTTT.

This sequence joins TRBV5-1 and TRBJ2-5; 7 positions agree with TRBD2. J gave up 5 bases and V 4 bases, and 17 bases lay outside the gene matches. Germline V CDR1 and CDR2: SGHRS, YFSETQ. The CDR3 runs to 17 residues. CDR3 sequence (DNA): TGCGCCAGCAGCCGCCGCCGAGGGGTACTAGCGTGGGAGACCCAGTACTTC. Translation: CASSRRRGVLAWETQYF.

J is TRBJ1-1 and V is TRBV5-6, with D unclear. The germline CDR1 and CDR2 sequences are SGHDT and YYEEEE. The CDR3 consists of 15 residues. Between the trimmed V and J ends, which lost 0 bases and 2 bases, there was a span of 11 bases. The CDR3 here is CASSLGGRPNTEAFF. DNA of the CDR3: TGTGCCAGCAGCTTGGGGGGTAGACCCAACACTGAAGCTTTCTTT.

DNA of the CDR3: TGCGCCAGCAGTCAAGAGGGGGGATACACTGAAGCTTTCTTT. This encodes CASSQEGGYTEAFF. J is TRBJ1-1 and V is TRBV23-1, with D possibly matching TRBD1 (6 bases). TRBV23-1 is an ORF; its function is uncertain. The CDR3 is made up of 14 amino acids. Trimming left V 2 bases short and J 3 bases short, with 10 bases between.

The genes are TRBV30 and TRBJ1-1; 7 nucleotides line up with TRBD1. The CDR3 consists of 15 residues. With 4 bases clipped from V and 0 bases from J, the junction kept 8 bases outside the gene matches. Germline V lookup: CDR1 GTSNPN, CDR2 SVGIG (reference sequence). The CDR3 loop is CAWTAGQLMNTEAFF. For the CDR3, the DNA is TGTGCCTGGACAGCGGGACAGCTAATGAACACTGAAGCTTTCTTT. Based on the CDR3 plus reference TRBV30 and TRBJ1-1, the full variable domain is SQTIHQWPATLVQPVGSPLSLECTVEGTSNPNLYWYRQAAGRGLQLLFYSVGIGQISSEVPQNLSASRPQDRQFILSSKKLLLSDSGFYLCAWTAGQLMNTEAFFGQGTRLTVV.

This clone was counted only a few times. The chain employs TRBV6-6 and TRBJ1-2; D remains ambiguous. The CDR3 extends over 11 amino acids. V was shortened by 2 bases and J by 7 bases, with 5 bases between the two germline ends. The germline CDR1 and CDR2 sequences are MNHNY and SVGAGI (reference sequence). The CDR3 bases are TGTGCCAGCAGTTACGGGGTTGGCTACACCTTC. This gives the protein CASSYGVGYTF.

This rearrangement joins TRBV18 to TRBJ2-3, with D perhaps TRBD1 (5 bases). CDR3 length: 16 residues. Germline values: CDR1 KGHSH, CDR2 LQKENI. Trimming cost V 6 bases and J 2 bases, with 18 bases left between them. CDR3 sequence reads: CASSPVAWGYTDTQYF. CDR3 coding DNA: TGTGCCAGCTCTCCCGTGGCGTGGGGCTACACAGATACGCAGTATTTT.

V gene TRBV4-1 combines with J gene TRBJ2-3, with D hard to call. The V and J ends lost 1 base and 0 bases respectively, with 14 bases between them. The CDR3 is 17 amino acids. In germline, CDR1 is MGHRA, CDR2 YSYEKL. CDR3 amino acids: CASSQGFVTSSTDTQYF. CDR3 coding DNA: TGCGCCAGCAGCCAAGGGTTCGTCACCTCTAGCACAGATACGCAGTATTTT.

This chain links TRBV7-9 with TRBJ1-2, with D uncertain. The CDR3 loop spans 8 amino acids. V was shortened by 11 bases and J by 13 bases, with 11 bases between the two germline ends. The germline V gene has CDR1 SEHNR and CDR2 FQNEAQ (reference sequence). The CDR3 sequence is CAGIQLTF. DNA of the CDR3: TGTGCCGGCATTCAACTCACCTTC.

This chain connects TRBV4-1 to TRBJ1-5; no clear D. Looked up from germline, CDR1 is MGHRA and CDR2 is YSYEKL. The CDR3 consists of 15 residues. The V end was cut by 0 bases, the J end by 5 bases, with 11 bases between. Here the CDR3 DNA reads TGCGCCAGCAGCCAAGATTTAGTGTCCCATCAGCCCCAGCATTTT. Translation: CASSQDLVSHQPQHF.

This chain uses TRBV9 with TRBJ2-1, with D possibly being TRBD2 (6 bases). The CDR3 runs 16 residues. V was shortened by 4 bases and J by 2 bases, with 16 bases between the two germline ends. Germline CDR1 and CDR2: SGDLS and YYNGEE. CDR3 bases: TGTGCCAGCAGCCCCTCCGGCGGGGCCCCCTACAATGAGCAGTTCTTC. It is translated as CASSPSGGAPYNEQFF.

This chain connects TRBV4-2 to TRBJ2-5, with 10 bases lining up with TRBD2. Per the germline V gene, CDR1 is LGHNA and CDR2 is YNFKEQ. The CDR3 has 16 residues. J gave up 3 bases and V 1 base, and 5 bases lay outside the gene matches. This chain's CDR3 is CASSQALGTSEETQYF. Here the CDR3 DNA reads TGTGCCAGCAGCCAAGCGTTAGGGACTAGCGAAGAGACCCAGTACTTC.

The V call is TRBV7-8, the J call TRBJ2-5, with a tentative D call TRBD2 (6 bases). Germline lookup yields CDR1 SGHVS and CDR2 FQNEAQ. The CDR3 is 13 residues long. The V end was cut by 3 bases, the J end by 5 bases, with 10 bases between. CDR3: CASSFGGRETQYF. CDR3 coding DNA: TGTGCCAGCAGCTTTGGGGGGAGGGAGACCCAGTACTTC.

The chain uses TRBV5-1 and TRBJ2-2, with D perhaps matching TRBD2 (6 bases). Germline CDR1 reads SGHRS; CDR2 reads YFSETQ. The CDR3 covers 19 residues. Between the trimmed V and J ends, which lost 0 bases and 0 bases, there was a span of 18 bases. The CDR3 loop is CASSLGVAMDYPNTGELFF. CDR3 DNA sequence: TGCGCCAGCAGCTTGGGGGTTGCCATGGACTATCCGAACACCGGGGAGCTGTTTTTT.

The chain couples TRBV5-8 to TRBJ2-2, with D maybe TRBD1 (5 bases). Germline CDR1 and CDR2: SGHTS and YDEGEE. The CDR3 is 14 amino acids. Trimming left V 6 bases short and J 6 bases short, with 15 bases between. CDR3 in DNA: TGTGCCAGCACCAACTCCGACAGCCCCGGGGAGCTGTTTTTT. This encodes CASTNSDSPGELFF. The full variable domain, completed using reference TRBV5-8 and TRBJ2-2, is EAGVTQSPTHLIKTRGQQATLRCSPISGHTSVYWYQQALGLGLQFLLWYDEGEERNRGNFPPRFSGRQFPNYSSELNVNALELEDSALYLCASTNSDSPGELFFGEGSRLTVL.